One and the same sample provided the 5 T cell receptor beta chains below, sequenced in a study of control samples from healthy donors and cancer patients. Clones were read by immunoSEQ multiplex PCR, and TCRdb kept only the in-frame ones, dropping some. The repertoire holds some 200,000 clones, roughly nine tenths seen once, with less than 1.6% in the top ten. What was sequenced was blood. The receptors derive from a woman aged 25 to 45 in good health.

This rearrangement joins TRBV19 to TRBJ1-5, with D tentatively TRBD1 (6 bases). Germline-derived CDR1 and CDR2 are LNHDA and SQIVND (reference sequence). The CDR3 has 13 residues. Trimming stripped 4 bases from V and 4 bases from J, with 8 bases between. This chain's CDR3 is CASSTDRNQPQHF. As DNA, the CDR3 is TGTGCCAGTAGTACCGACAGGAATCAGCCCCAGCATTTT.

V and J are TRBV2 and TRBJ1-2; unclear D gene. Germline assignment: CDR1 SNHLY and CDR2 FYNNEI. Between the trimmed V and J ends, which lost 6 bases and 6 bases, there was a span of 11 bases. This CDR3 is 12 amino acids long. The CDR3: CASRIPGHGYTF. The CDR3 DNA reads as TGTGCCAGCAGGATCCCGGGCCATGGCTACACCTTC.

This clone has just one count. The chain uses TRBV5-5 and TRBJ2-7; TRBD2 might be the D (5 bases). V was cut by 4 bases and J by 0 bases, with 11 bases left in between. CDR1 SGHKS and CDR2 YYEKEE come from the germline V gene (reference sequence). The CDR3 is 14 amino acids. CDR3 region: CASSVGLISYEQYF. The DNA for the CDR3 is TGTGCCAGCAGCGTCGGACTGATCTCCTACGAGCAGTACTTC.

The chain is built from TRBV6-1 and TRBJ2-5; 10 nucleotides agree with TRBD2. This CDR3 region has 16 residues. The germline V gene has CDR1 MNHNS and CDR2 SASEGT. V dropped 0 bases and J dropped 5; count of bases not matched to a gene: 6. CDR3 sequence reads: CASSEAISGGWETQYF. The CDR3 bases are TGTGCCAGCAGTGAAGCGATTAGCGGGGGGTGGGAGACCCAGTACTTC.

This rearrangement joins TRBV6-4 to TRBJ2-6; D is unclear. This CDR3 spans 13 amino acids. The V end lost 6 bases, the J end lost 0 bases, and 3 bases lay between the germline ends. Looked up from germline, CDR1 is MRHNA and CDR2 is SNTAGT. CDR3 protein: CASSGSGANVLTF. In DNA form, the CDR3 reads TGTGCCAGCAGCGGCTCTGGGGCCAACGTCCTGACTTTC.